Listed below are T cell receptor beta chains from one sample, sequenced in a study of patients and donors after allogeneic stem cell transplantation. TCRdb reprocessed the RT-PCR reads with MiXCR, giving one entry per CDR3 protein. The table records more than 850,000 distinct CDR3 sequences, roughly 18% of them present only once. Input material: blood, either unsorted or a sorted T cell fraction (not recorded which). The receptors were sampled from a human donor who was either an allogeneic HSCT recipient or a stem cell or donor lymphocyte infusion donor (not recorded which). It is not recorded whose cells these are; they may come from a transplant donor. Both conserved end residues are part of each CDR3. Fields, in order: clone size, J gene, V gene, D gene, CDR3 DNA, CDR3 protein. The D gene is left open where the match is weak. Where a row states a size, it is once, few, many or the class of an expanded clone; other rows omit it.

size: few; J: TRBJ1-5; V: TRBV12-3/TRBV12-4; D: -; DNA: TGTGCCAGCAGCCGTAACAGGGCTAATCAGCCCCAGCATTTT; CDR3: CASSRNRANQPQHF
size: few; J: TRBJ2-1; V: TRBV24-1; D: -; DNA: TGTGCCACCAGTGATTTCTTGGGGGGCCTGAACAATGAGCAGTTCTTC; CDR3: CATSDFLGGLNNEQFF
size: -; J: TRBJ2-2; V: TRBV9; D: -; DNA: TGTGCCAGCAGCGGCCTGGGACAAAGCACCGGGGAGCTGTTTTTT; CDR3: CASSGLGQSTGELFF
size: -; J: TRBJ2-2; V: TRBV5-5; D: TRBD2; DNA: TGTGCCAGCAGCTTGCTCGGGGGGACGGAAGTATACGGGGAGCTGTTTTTT; CDR3: CASSLLGGTEVYGELFF
size: few; J: TRBJ1-2; V: TRBV9; D: -; DNA: TGTGCCAGCCACCGGGGGAAAGCACTTAACTATGGCTACACCTTC; CDR3: CASHRGKALNYGYTF
size: few; J: TRBJ1-2; V: TRBV20-1; D: -; DNA: TGCAGTGCCCAGTCGGCCTCCTATGGCTACACCTTC; CDR3: CSAQSASYGYTF
size: few; J: TRBJ1-5; V: TRBV6-2/TRBV6-3; D: -; DNA: TGTGCCAGCAGTCGATCTATGACAGTTAGCCAGCCCCAGCATTTT; CDR3: CASSRSMTVSQPQHF
size: few; J: TRBJ2-1; V: TRBV5-1; D: -; DNA: TGCGCCAGCAGCTTGGGAGGTGGGTTCTTC; CDR3: CASSLGGGFF
size: few; J: TRBJ1-2; V: TRBV19; D: -; DNA: TGTGCCAGTAGTATGGGGACAACTGCTAACTATGGCTACACCTTC; CDR3: CASSMGTTANYGYTF
size: once; J: TRBJ2-3; V: TRBV12-2; D: -; DNA: TGTGCAAGTCGCTTCGCGGGGTGCACAGATACGCAGTATTTT; CDR3: CASRFAGCTDTQYF
size: few; J: TRBJ1-2; V: TRBV7-2; D: -; DNA: TGTGCCAGCAGCCCCGGGGGGGCTTCCTCTCTATGGGGCTACACCTTC; CDR3: CASSPGGASSLWGYTF
size: once; J: TRBJ1-1; V: TRBV12-3/TRBV12-4; D: TRBD1; DNA: TGTGCCAGCAGCAATACAGGGGGTACCACACACAACACTGAAGCTTTCTTT; CDR3: CASSNTGGTTHNTEAFF
size: -; J: TRBJ1-1; V: TRBV12-3/TRBV12-4; D: -; DNA: TGTGCCAGCAGGGACCCACCTGGGGACACTGAAGCTTTCTTT; CDR3: CASRDPPGDTEAFF
size: -; J: TRBJ1-1; V: TRBV5-1; D: -; DNA: TGCGCCAGCAGATCGCCCCTGGGCATCACTGAAGCTTTCTTT; CDR3: CASRSPLGITEAFF
size: -; J: TRBJ1-4; V: TRBV5-6; D: -; DNA: TGTGCCAGCAGCTTGAATTGGAGACAAGGAGGTGAAAAACTGTTTTTT; CDR3: CASSLNWRQGGEKLFF
size: many; J: TRBJ1-1; V: TRBV7-9; D: TRBD1; DNA: TGTGCCAGCAGCGACAGGGGAGGGGCGAACACTGAAGCTTTCTTT; CDR3: CASSDRGGANTEAFF
size: few; J: TRBJ1-1; V: TRBV21-1; D: -; DNA: TGTGCCAGCAGCAAAAAGGAGGGGACAGCGATGAACACTGAAGCTTTCTTT; CDR3: CASSKKEGTAMNTEAFF
size: -; J: TRBJ1-2; V: TRBV30; D: TRBD1; DNA: TGTGCCTGGAGTGTACGACAGGGGTATGGCTACACCTTC; CDR3: CAWSVRQGYGYTF
size: -; J: TRBJ1-5; V: TRBV12-3/TRBV12-4; D: -; DNA: TGTGCCAGCAGTTTAGGGTTCTCAGGTTATCAGCCCCAGCATTTT; CDR3: CASSLGFSGYQPQHF
size: few; J: TRBJ2-4; V: TRBV14; D: -; DNA: TGTGCCAGCAGCCAAGATGGCCCGGAGGACATTCAGTACTTC; CDR3: CASSQDGPEDIQYF
size: -; J: TRBJ2-4; V: TRBV18; D: TRBD2; DNA: TGTGCCAGCTCACCGGGAGGGTCAGTACATCGGTACTTC; CDR3: CASSPGGSVHRYF
size: -; J: TRBJ1-4; V: TRBV9; D: -; DNA: TGTGCCAGCAGCGTAGGGGGGAGCGCAACTAATGAAAAACTGTTTTTT; CDR3: CASSVGGSATNEKLFF
size: -; J: TRBJ2-5; V: TRBV6-5; D: -; DNA: TGTGCCAGCAGTTACTCGAGGGCCATGAAGACCCAGTACTTC; CDR3: CASSYSRAMKTQYF
size: few; J: TRBJ2-1; V: TRBV6-5; D: TRBD1; DNA: TGTGCCAGCAGTCGACAGGGAAGGGAGCAGTTCTTC; CDR3: CASSRQGREQFF
size: few; J: TRBJ2-5; V: TRBV11-1; D: -; DNA: TGTGCCAGCAGCTCCGAGACACGGCCCAAAGAGACCCAGTACTTC; CDR3: CASSSETRPKETQYF
size: -; J: TRBJ2-7; V: TRBV12-3/TRBV12-4; D: TRBD1; DNA: TGTGCCAGCAGTCCGACGGACAGGGCTTCCTACGAGCAGTACTTC; CDR3: CASSPTDRASYEQYF
size: -; J: TRBJ1-2; V: TRBV6-1; D: -; DNA: TGTGCCAGCAGTGAAGATCAAGGGACCCCCAAAGGAGACTATGGCTACACCTTC; CDR3: CASSEDQGTPKGDYGYTF
size: few; J: TRBJ1-2; V: TRBV6-5; D: -; DNA: TGTGCCAGCAGTTACACAGAAGGGAACTATGGCTACACCTTC; CDR3: CASSYTEGNYGYTF
size: few; J: TRBJ2-1; V: TRBV20-1; D: TRBD2; DNA: TGCAGTGCTAGAAGCGGGAGGGGCGATGAGCAGTTCTTC; CDR3: CSARSGRGDEQFF
size: -; J: TRBJ2-7; V: TRBV12-3/TRBV12-4; D: -; DNA: TGTGCCAGCAGTCCGGCAAGCCCGGGGGTCGAGCAGTACTTC; CDR3: CASSPASPGVEQYF
size: few; J: TRBJ2-7; V: TRBV2; D: -; DNA: TGTGCCAGCAGACAGGACACCACCTACGAGCAGTACTTC; CDR3: CASRQDTTYEQYF
size: -; J: TRBJ2-1; V: TRBV6-2/TRBV6-3; D: TRBD2; DNA: TGTGCCAGCAGTGTTCCGGGACTAGCGGGGGGTAGCTCCTACAATGAGCAGTTCTTC; CDR3: CASSVPGLAGGSSYNEQFF
size: many; J: TRBJ1-1; V: TRBV14; D: -; DNA: TGTGCCAGCAGCCTCGCGCCGGGAAACACTGAAGCTTTCTTT; CDR3: CASSLAPGNTEAFF
size: -; J: TRBJ2-5; V: TRBV4-3; D: TRBD2; DNA: TGCGCCAGCAGCCAAGTGGGGGGACTATCCCAAGAGACCCAGTACTTC; CDR3: CASSQVGGLSQETQYF
size: -; J: TRBJ1-6; V: TRBV7-8; D: -; DNA: TGTGCCAGCAGCTACGGACAGAGTTATTCACCCCTCCACTTT; CDR3: CASSYGQSYSPLHF
size: few; J: TRBJ2-5; V: TRBV20-1; D: -; DNA: TGCAGTGCTCTCCCACTCCGACTGTTAAAAGAGACCCAGTACTTC; CDR3: CSALPLRLLKETQYF
size: few; J: TRBJ2-1; V: TRBV11-3; D: -; DNA: TGTGCCAGCAGCGGACGCTCGGAGGATGAGCAGTTCTTC; CDR3: CASSGRSEDEQFF
size: few; J: TRBJ1-5; V: TRBV20-1; D: -; DNA: TGCAGTGCTAGAGATAACAGGATCATACAGGGTAGCAATCAGCCCCAGCATTTT; CDR3: CSARDNRIIQGSNQPQHF
size: few; J: TRBJ2-7; V: TRBV20-1; D: TRBD1; DNA: TGCAGTGCGCGAGGTACTCCGGGACAGGTGGCGTACGAGCAGTACTTC; CDR3: CSARGTPGQVAYEQYF
size: few; J: TRBJ2-7; V: TRBV6-1; D: TRBD1; DNA: TGTGCCAGCAGCGAAAACAGGGGATTCTACGAGCAGTACTTC; CDR3: CASSENRGFYEQYF
size: many; J: TRBJ2-7; V: TRBV4-2; D: TRBD2; DNA: TGTGCCAGCAGCCAAGTTGTTATCGGGAGGACCGACTACGAGCAGTACTTC; CDR3: CASSQVVIGRTDYEQYF
size: few; J: TRBJ2-3; V: TRBV20-1; D: -; DNA: TGCAGTGCCGTCTTTCAGCCGGGGGTCGATACGCAGTATTTT; CDR3: CSAVFQPGVDTQYF
size: few; J: TRBJ1-5; V: TRBV20-1; D: -; DNA: TGCAGTGCTAGAGAAAATGAAAATCAGCCCCAGCATTTT; CDR3: CSARENENQPQHF
size: few; J: TRBJ2-1; V: TRBV11-1; D: TRBD1; DNA: TGTGCCAGCAGCCAGGGACAGGGCTTCTACAATGAGCAGTTCTTC; CDR3: CASSQGQGFYNEQFF
size: -; J: TRBJ1-3; V: TRBV12-3/TRBV12-4; D: TRBD1; DNA: TGTGCCAGCAGTTTTCGACAGGGGGCCGGTGGAAACACCATATATTTT; CDR3: CASSFRQGAGGNTIYF
size: few; J: TRBJ1-1; V: TRBV6-5; D: -; DNA: TGTGCCAGCAGTTACCTAGACAACACTGAAGCTTTCTTT; CDR3: CASSYLDNTEAFF